The next 32 T cell receptor beta chains were all read from a single sample in a study of cytomegalovirus exposure and HLA in healthy donors. In the PCR, 60 Vbeta and 13 Jbeta primers were used. The assay was immunoSEQ multiplex PCR, and TCRdb's table has in-frame clones only and misses some. The sample holds 60,000 to 85,000 clones, approximately 78% seen once. Sequenced input: PBMCs. The receptors shown here come from a man aged 35-49 years in good health and CMV-seronegative.

The V gene is TRBV5-5, the J gene TRBJ2-2, with a weak D call TRBD2 (6 bases). CDR1 SGHKS and CDR2 YYEKEE come from the germline V gene (reference sequence). This CDR3 has 14 residues. V lost 3 bases and J 5 bases, leaving 11 bases between the germline ends. The CDR3 loop is CASSYVGGTGELFF. The CDR3 coding sequence is TGTGCCAGCAGCTATGTGGGGGGAACCGGGGAGCTGTTTTTT.

V gene TRBV6-1 combines with J gene TRBJ2-1, with 12 positions matching TRBD1. The ends lost 4 bases at V and 7 bases at J; junction bases unmatched: 5. The CDR3 runs 15 residues. Germline V lookup: CDR1 MNHNS, CDR2 SASEGT. CDR3 in DNA: TGTGCCAGCAGTGGGGGGACAGGGGGCTATAATGAGCAGTTCTTC. This codes for CASSGGTGGYNEQFF.

Regarding this clone: One end of the junction varies from germline; a read error may be responsible. This chain uses TRBV19 with TRBJ1-4; D perhaps matches TRBD1 (6 bases). The CDR3 has 14 residues. Germline CDR1 reads LNHDA; CDR2 reads SQIVND (reference sequence). The CDR3 reads CASSLGTTNEKLFF. Written as DNA, the CDR3 is TGTGCCAGTAGCCTCGGGACAACAAATGAAAAACTGTTTTTT.

The genes are TRBV11-2 and TRBJ1-6; D not certain. Trimming cost V 5 bases and J 8 bases, with 16 bases left between them. This CDR3 has 15 residues. Germline V gene sequence: CDR1 SGHAT, CDR2 FQNNGV. Here the CDR3 DNA reads TGTGCCAGCAGCCCCCGAGGAGAGGGCCATTCACCCCTCCACTTT. Its protein is CASSPRGEGHSPLHF.

The gene calls are TRBV4-1 and TRBJ1-2; 8 bases map to TRBD1. Trimming took 2 bases from V and 8 from J; bases not matched to a gene: 10. The CDR3 extends over 15 amino acids. Germline CDR1 reads MGHRA; CDR2 reads YSYEKL. The CDR3 here is CASSQRTGRDVGYTF. The CDR3 DNA sequence: TGCGCCAGCAGCCAAAGGACAGGGAGGGACGTCGGCTACACCTTC.

This clone was seen once. Sequence at one end of the junction differs from germline and may be a read error. The CDR3 sequence is CASSPRQYTGELFF. DNA of the CDR3: TGTGCTAGCAGCCCCCGACAGTACACCGGGGAGCTGTTTTTT. This chain uses TRBV7-7 with TRBJ2-2; D is perhaps TRBD1 (5 bases). Germline V gives CDR1 SSHAT, CDR2 FNYEAQ (reference sequence). This CDR3 is built from 14 residues.

The V gene is TRBV7-6, the J gene TRBJ1-5; D gene ambiguous. This CDR3 spans 15 amino acids. Between the trimmed V and J ends, which lost 1 base and 7 bases, there was a span of 14 bases. From germline, CDR1 is SGHVS and CDR2 FNYEAQ. Here the CDR3 reads CASSLGTTAEQPQHF. The CDR3, as DNA: TGTGCCAGCAGCTTAGGCACTACGGCCGAGCAGCCCCAGCATTTT. The variable domain in full, with the rest retrieved from reference TRBV7-6 and TRBJ1-5, is GAGVSQSPRYKVTKRGQDVALRCDPISGHVSLYWYRQALGQGPEFLTYFNYEAQQDKSGLPNDRFSAERPEGSISTLTIQRTEQRDSAMYRCASSLGTTAEQPQHFGDGTRLSIL.

The V and J genes are TRBV18 and TRBJ2-7; 10 positions match TRBD1. The CDR3 sequence is 17 residues long. The V and J ends lost 3 bases and 0 bases, in that order; junction bases with no gene match: 8. CDR1 KGHSH and CDR2 LQKENI come from the germline V gene. The CDR3 nucleotides read TGTGCCAGCTCACCCCTCTTCGGACAGGGGGTCTCCTACGAGCAGTACTTC. Protein: CASSPLFGQGVSYEQYF.

The chain carries TRBV7-9 and TRBJ1-3; D gene ambiguous. Deletions cut 4 bases from V and 0 bases from J, with 7 bases between. Per the germline V gene, CDR1 is SEHNR and CDR2 is FQNEAQ (reference sequence). This CDR3 has 14 residues. The CDR3 DNA sequence: TGTGCCAGCAGCTCGGGGAACTCTGGAAACACCATATATTTT. Amino acid sequence: CASSSGNSGNTIYF. Full variable domain (rest looked up from reference TRBV7-9 and TRBJ1-3): DTGVSQNPRHKITKRGQNVTFRCDPISEHNRLYWYRQTLGQGPEFLTYFQNEAQLEKSRLLSDRFSAERPKGSFSTLEIQRTEQGDSAMYLCASSSGNSGNTIYFGEGSWLTVV.

The chain combines TRBV6-4 with TRBJ1-1; weak D call: TRBD1 (5 bases). Trimming took off 1 base at V and 0 bases at J, with 12 bases between the two ends. The length of the CDR3 is 16 residues. Germline V CDR1 and CDR2: MRHNA, SNTAGT. The CDR3 region is CASSDFSTAMNTEAFF. Here the CDR3 DNA reads TGTGCCAGCAGTGACTTTTCGACAGCCATGAACACTGAAGCTTTCTTT.

The CDR3 loop reads CASSRGRQGLSTDTQYF. CDR3 bases: TGTGCCAGCAGCCGCGGCCGCCAAGGCCTAAGCACAGATACGCAGTATTTT. The V gene is TRBV7-9, the J gene TRBJ2-3; D gene uncertain. The CDR3 is 17 amino acids. The germline gives CDR1 SEHNR, CDR2 FQNEAQ (reference sequence). The ends were cut back, 5 bases at V and 0 bases at J, with 18 bases in the middle.

The V and J genes are TRBV2 and TRBJ2-1, with D possibly TRBD2 on 6 matching bases. V was cut by 7 bases and J by 3 bases, with 10 bases left in between. Germline lookup yields CDR1 SNHLY and CDR2 FYNNEI. CDR3 size: 13 residues. This CDR3 is CASKTGSYNEQFF. CDR3 in DNA: TGTGCCAGCAAAACCGGGAGCTACAATGAGCAGTTCTTC. The entire variable domain, with the rest obtained from reference TRBV2 and TRBJ2-1, is as follows: EPEVTQTPSHQVTQMGQEVILRCVPISNHLYFYWYRQILGQKVEFLVSFYNNEISEKSEIFDDQFSVERPDGSNFTLKIRSTKLEDSAMYFCASKTGSYNEQFFGPGTRLTVL.

The V and J genes are TRBV7-2 and TRBJ2-2; no definite D call. V lost 2 bases and J lost 8, with 6 bases in between. The CDR3 covers 12 residues. In germline, CDR1 is SGHTA, CDR2 FQGNSA. CDR3 sequence: CASSLPGGELFF. The CDR3, as DNA: TGTGCCAGCAGCTTACCCGGGGGGGAGCTGTTTTTT. Drawing the rest from reference TRBV7-2 and TRBJ2-2, the complete variable domain is GAGVSQSPSNKVTEKGKDVELRCDPISGHTALYWYRQSLGQGLEFLIYFQGNSAPDKSGLPSDRFSAERTGGSVSTLTIQRTQQEDSAVYLCASSLPGGELFFGEGSRLTVL.

This clone was seen just once. The chain links TRBV29-1 to TRBJ1-3, with D unresolved. The germline V gene encodes CDR1 SQVTM and CDR2 ANQGSEA. Trimming shortened V by 5 bases and J by 1 base, and 9 bases separated the two germline ends. CDR3 length: 13 amino acids. CDR3 sequence: CSVMQSSGNTIYF. The CDR3 DNA reads as TGCAGCGTTATGCAGTCTTCTGGAAACACCATATATTTT.

This rearrangement joins TRBV5-4 to TRBJ1-2, with a possible D match to TRBD1 (5 bases). V was clipped by 4 bases and J by 2 bases, with 9 bases between them. This CDR3 contains 13 residues. Per the germline V gene, CDR1 is SGHNT and CDR2 is YYREEE (reference sequence). CDR3 in DNA: TGTGCCAGCAGCACGGACAAGAACTATGGCTACACCTTC. Its protein is CASSTDKNYGYTF. The whole variable domain, remainder taken from reference TRBV5-4 and TRBJ1-2, is ETGVTQSPTHLIKTRGQQVTLRCSSQSGHNTVSWYQQALGQGPQFIFQYYREEENGRGNFPPRFSGLQFPNYSSELNVNALELDDSALYLCASSTDKNYGYTFGSGTRLTVV.

V usage is TRBV30 and J usage is TRBJ1-1; 10 nucleotides agree with TRBD1. The CDR3 spans 13 residues. Losses at the gene ends were 8 bases for V and 4 bases for J; bases not matched to a gene: 7. From germline, CDR1 is GTSNPN and CDR2 SVGIG (reference sequence). CDR3 bases: TGTGCCGGCAGTGGACAGGGGGGCACTGAAGCTTTCTTT. Amino acid sequence: CAGSGQGGTEAFF.

DNA of the CDR3: TGTGCCAGCAGCTTACGCCCAGGCTATGGCTACACCTTC. It yields the protein CASSLRPGYGYTF. The chain combines TRBV7-3 with TRBJ1-2; D is unresolved. The CDR3 loop spans 13 amino acids. Germline CDR1 and CDR2: SGHTA and FQGTGA. The V end lost 2 bases, the J end lost 4 bases, and 8 bases lay between the germline ends.

This chain links TRBV11-2 with TRBJ2-7; D is undetermined. Germline loops: CDR1 SGHAT, CDR2 FQNNGV. The CDR3 is 14 residues long. V was clipped by 5 bases and J by 1 base, with 12 bases between them. CDR3 nucleotide sequence: TGTGCCAGCAGCCTCGGGTGGCAGTCCTACGAGCAGTACTTC. Amino acid sequence: CASSLGWQSYEQYF.

V and J are TRBV28 and TRBJ1-2; 8 positions agree with TRBD1. J lost 7 bases, V lost 2 bases, and 3 bases had no gene match. From germline, CDR1 is MDHEN and CDR2 SYDVKM. This CDR3 contains 13 residues. This CDR3 is CASSLQGAGGYTF. The CDR3 DNA sequence: TGTGCCAGCAGTTTACAGGGGGCTGGTGGCTACACCTTC.

This clone was counted only a few times. V is TRBV10-2 and J is TRBJ1-5; tentatively, D is TRBD1 (5 bases). V shed 7 bases and J shed 8 bases, with 15 bases lying between them. Germline V CDR1 and CDR2: WSHSY, SAAADI. The CDR3 spans 13 residues. Written as DNA, the CDR3 is TGCGCCAGCACCGGGGGGGTGGGGGAGCCCCAGCATTTT. Its translation: CASTGGVGEPQHF.

The V call is TRBV11-3, the J call TRBJ2-1; 10 positions match TRBD2. V lost 8 bases to trimming and J lost 7 bases; unmatched junction nucleotides: 14. This CDR3 comprises 16 residues. The germline V gene has CDR1 SGHNT and CDR2 YENEEA. Here the CDR3 DNA reads TGTGCCAGCTCGGCGGGAAGCGGGGGGGCTGGGAATGAGCAGTTCTTC. Residues: CASSAGSGGAGNEQFF.

The chain links TRBV10-1 to TRBJ2-7, with 8 positions matching TRBD1. Germline V gene data show CDR1 as WNHNN and CDR2 as SYGVQD (reference sequence). After removal of 5 bases from V and 9 bases from J, the junction contained 9 bases not matched to a gene. The CDR3 runs 13 residues. This CDR3 is CASSIATGVGQYF. CDR3 in DNA: TGCGCCAGCAGTATAGCGACAGGGGTCGGGCAGTACTTC.

This clone was observed many times. The V gene is TRBV7-6, the J gene TRBJ2-2; D is possibly TRBD1 (6 bases). V was pared by 1 base and J by 6 bases, with 21 bases between. CDR1 SGHVS and CDR2 FNYEAQ come from the germline V gene. This CDR3 spans 18 amino acids. The CDR3 reads CASSLVQGFSLGSGELFF. The CDR3, as DNA: TGTGCCAGCAGCTTAGTCCAGGGGTTCTCCCTCGGCTCCGGGGAGCTGTTTTTT.

The table lists this clone with a count of one. The V call is TRBV27, the J call TRBJ1-2; 8 bases match TRBD1. Germline V lookup: CDR1 MNHEY, CDR2 SMNVEV (reference sequence). V shed 6 bases and J 5 bases; nucleotides not matched to a gene: 14. CDR3 size: 16 residues. This CDR3 is CASSERLRTGRYGYTF. The CDR3 DNA is TGTGCCAGCAGCGAACGCCTGAGGACAGGGCGTTATGGCTACACCTTC.

The chain joins TRBV28 to TRBJ1-3; 7 positions match TRBD1. Trimming took 3 bases from V and 0 from J; bases not matched to a gene: 8. Germline-derived CDR1 and CDR2 are MDHEN and SYDVKM. This CDR3 region has 17 residues. The CDR3 region is CASSLARTGVSGNTIYF. CDR3 nucleotide sequence: TGTGCCAGCAGTTTGGCCCGTACAGGGGTCTCTGGAAACACCATATATTTT.

This chain links TRBV6-1 with TRBJ1-2, with D possibly being TRBD1 (6 bases). The length of the CDR3 is 13 residues. Trimming stripped 7 bases from V and 8 bases from J, with 17 bases between. In germline, CDR1 is MNHNS, CDR2 SASEGT. CDR3 region: CASKGDRIGGYTF. In DNA, the CDR3 is TGTGCCAGCAAAGGCGACAGGATAGGCGGCTACACCTTC.

The gene calls are TRBV30 and TRBJ1-5; no definite D call. The V end lost 8 bases, the J end lost 4 bases, and 15 bases lay between the germline ends. Germline V gives CDR1 GTSNPN, CDR2 SVGIG (reference sequence). CDR3 length: 13 amino acids. CDR3: CAPPRRDNQPQHF. Written as DNA, the CDR3 is TGTGCCCCCCCCCGGAGGGATAATCAGCCCCAGCATTTT.

Worth noting for this clone: The junction differs from germline at one of its ends, possibly a read error. This sequence joins TRBV11-2 and TRBJ2-5; 8 nucleotides line up with TRBD1. Germline V gene sequence: CDR1 SGHAT, CDR2 FQNNGV. The CDR3 runs 15 residues. CDR3 coding DNA: TGTGCCAGCAGTTTAGCGGCAGGGGGCCGAGAGACCCAGTACTTC. It translates to CASSLAAGGRETQYF.

The table lists this clone with a few counts. The J gene is TRBJ1-4, the V gene TRBV30, with D perhaps matching TRBD1 (6 bases). This CDR3 is 13 amino acids long. The germline gives CDR1 GTSNPN, CDR2 SVGIG (reference sequence). The V end was cut by 2 bases, the J end by 8 bases, with 12 bases between. The CDR3, as DNA: TGTGCCTGGAGTCGGGGGGCAGGGGAAAAACTGTTTTTT. Its protein product is CAWSRGAGEKLFF.

The chain is built from TRBV14 and TRBJ2-1, with 8 bases fitting TRBD2. Unmatched junction bases numbered 16, after V lost 0 bases and J lost 3 bases. Germline CDR1 reads SGHDN; CDR2 reads FVKESK. CDR3 size: 20 residues. As DNA, the CDR3 is TGTGCCAGCAGCCAAGATTGGAGAAGCGGGGGCCTTCTTAACTACAATGAGCAGTTCTTC. It encodes CASSQDWRSGGLLNYNEQFF.

The rearrangement joins TRBV6-1 to TRBJ1-6; D might be TRBD1 (5 bases). Germline assignment: CDR1 MNHNS and CDR2 SASEGT. Trimming removed 2 bases from V and 4 bases from J, with 12 bases in between. The CDR3 runs 16 residues. The CDR3 DNA follows: TGTGCCAGCAGTGAAATCGCAGGGCGTTATAATTCACCCCTCCACTTT. This codes for CASSEIAGRYNSPLHF.

This clone has a handful of counts. The chain joins TRBV6-6 to TRBJ1-5; TRBD1 matches at 7 bases. CDR1 and CDR2 (germline): MNHNY, SVGAGI (reference sequence). The CDR3 sequence is 13 residues long. The V and J ends lost 8 bases and 4 bases, in that order; junction bases with no gene match: 5. CDR3 DNA: TGTGCCAGCGAACAGGGGAGGAATCAGCCCCAGCATTTT. It specifies CASEQGRNQPQHF.